What follows are 32 T cell receptor beta chains derived from one specimen sequenced in a study of shared clonotypes between healthy human individuals. Sequenced by immunoSEQ multiplex PCR; TCRdb stores in-frame clones only, minus some. Here the sample spans roughly 660,000 clones, less than 95% being singletons. Sequencing was done on a sample of memory CD8+ T cells from PBMCs. The subset here: CD45RO+ cells pooled with CCR7-negative TemRA cells. These TCRs come from a man in his late teens or twenties in good health. Some clones in this sample may be carry-over from other donors' samples.

This chain connects TRBV19 to TRBJ1-5, with TRBD1 matching over 7 bases. The CDR3 length is 19 residues. Trimming took 7 bases from V and 6 from J; bases not matched to a gene: 24. CDR1 is LNHDA, CDR2 SQIVND, per germline (reference sequence). The CDR3 DNA reads TGTGCCAGTACTTCGCCCGCCGACGACAGGGAAAGAGTGGGTCAGCCCCAGCATTTT. Translation gives CASTSPADDRERVGQPQHF.

The CDR3 nucleotides are TGTGCCAGCAGTGATGGTTGGATTTCAGTTTCTCGCCAAGAGACCCAGTACTTC. Residues: CASSDGWISVSRQETQYF. This chain links TRBV2 with TRBJ2-5; the D is unclear. The V gene's germline CDR1 is SNHLY and CDR2 FYNNEI. The CDR3 runs 18 residues. Deletions cut 3 bases from V and 1 base from J, with 21 bases between.

The V gene is TRBV19, the J gene TRBJ1-1; 8 positions agree with TRBD1. Trimming took 4 bases from V and 3 from J; bases not matched to a gene: 7. The CDR3 extends over 15 amino acids. Looked up from germline, CDR1 is LNHDA and CDR2 is SQIVND (reference sequence). In DNA form, the CDR3 reads TGTGCCAGTAGTAACCGGGACAGGAGTGACACTGAAGCTTTCTTT. This sequence encodes CASSNRDRSDTEAFF.

This clone turned up a few times. The rearrangement uses TRBV11-2 and TRBJ2-7; 7 nucleotides align to TRBD2. The V gene's germline CDR1 is SGHAT and CDR2 FQNNGV. CDR3 length equals 12 residues. With 4 bases clipped from V and 9 bases from J, the junction kept 6 bases outside the gene matches. CDR3 coding DNA: TGTGCCAGCAGCTGGGATGGGAGGGGGCAGTACTTC. The encoded protein is CASSWDGRGQYF.

This chain connects TRBV9 to TRBJ1-4; the D gene is possibly TRBD1 (5 bases). CDR1 and CDR2 from the germline V gene are SGDLS and YYNGEE. Trimming shortened V by 4 bases and J by 4 bases, and 11 bases separated the two germline ends. The CDR3 extends over 14 amino acids. The CDR3 nucleotides read TGTGCCAGCAGCCCGGGACTGCTTAATGAAAAACTGTTTTTT. Its translation is CASSPGLLNEKLFF.

The chain has TRBV27 and TRBJ2-3; 9 positions agree with TRBD1. CDR1 is MNHEY and CDR2 is SMNVEV in the germline V gene (reference sequence). Trimming took 5 bases from V and 2 from J; bases not matched to a gene: 5. The CDR3 has 15 residues. The CDR3 DNA sequence: TGTGCCAGCAGTCCAGGACAGGGGTACACAGATACGCAGTATTTT. Translating it yields CASSPGQGYTDTQYF.

The V and J genes are TRBV5-6 and TRBJ2-2; 11 bases map to TRBD2. Germline assignment: CDR1 SGHDT and CDR2 YYEEEE. Unmatched junction bases numbered 6, after V lost 4 bases and J lost 4 bases. The CDR3 is 16 residues long. Written as DNA, the CDR3 is TGTGCCAGCAGCGATGGGACTAGCGGACTCACCGGGGAGCTGTTTTTT. Translated, it gives CASSDGTSGLTGELFF.

The gene calls are TRBV5-6 and TRBJ1-1, with D perhaps TRBD1 (6 bases). There are 12 residues in the CDR3. Between the trimmed V and J ends, which lost 4 bases and 7 bases, there was a span of 11 bases. Germline assignment: CDR1 SGHDT and CDR2 YYEEEE. The CDR3 here is CASSGGQLEAFF. The CDR3 bases are TGTGCCAGCAGCGGCGGACAGCTTGAAGCTTTCTTT.

In this sample, this clone turned up a few times. J is TRBJ2-7 and V is TRBV4-1; D possibly corresponds to TRBD1 (6 bases). Germline V gives CDR1 MGHRA, CDR2 YSYEKL. This CDR3 comprises 13 residues. V gave up 3 bases and J gave up 3 bases, with 9 bases separating them. The CDR3 region has the DNA TGCGCCAGCAGCCATAAACAGGGCTACGAGCAGTACTTC. Protein: CASSHKQGYEQYF.

This clone was seen just once. The V and J genes are TRBV2 and TRBJ2-7; D is possibly TRBD2 (6 bases). Germline V CDR1 and CDR2: SNHLY, FYNNEI. The V end was cut by 3 bases, the J end by 1 base, with 13 bases between. The CDR3 has 15 residues. This CDR3 is CASSDWASASYEQYF. The CDR3 DNA reads as TGTGCCAGCAGTGACTGGGCTAGCGCGTCCTACGAGCAGTACTTC. Drawing the rest from reference TRBV2 and TRBJ2-7, the complete variable domain is EPEVTQTPSHQVTQMGQEVILRCVPISNHLYFYWYRQILGQKVEFLVSFYNNEISEKSEIFDDQFSVERPDGSNFTLKIRSTKLEDSAMYFCASSDWASASYEQYFGPGTRLTVT.

The sample holds many counts of this clone. The chain is built from TRBV27 and TRBJ1-5; D is unclear. CDR1 is MNHEY and CDR2 is SMNVEV in the germline V gene (reference sequence). The CDR3 has 15 amino acids. The germline V and J ends were trimmed by 10 bases and 0 bases, with 16 bases remaining between them. The CDR3 region is CATQLTPLSNQPQHF. CDR3 bases: TGTGCCACCCAATTGACACCTCTTAGCAATCAGCCCCAGCATTTT.

The V gene is TRBV6-1, the J gene TRBJ2-7, with 9 bases matching TRBD1. V gave up 7 bases and J gave up 5 bases; unmatched junction bases: 12. The CDR3 totals 15 residues. Germline V gene data show CDR1 as MNHNS and CDR2 as SASEGT. CDR3 sequence reads: CASNLGPGTGNEQYF. The CDR3 DNA follows: TGTGCCAGCAATCTAGGTCCCGGGACAGGGAACGAGCAGTACTTC.

The chain carries TRBV5-6 and TRBJ1-4; a weak D match, TRBD1 (5 bases). This CDR3 has 14 residues. Germline loops: CDR1 SGHDT, CDR2 YYEEEE. Deletions cut 3 bases from V and 8 bases from J, with 14 bases between. CDR3 DNA: TGTGCCAGCAGCTCGGGACCCTCTGCGGAAAAACTGTTTTTT. Its protein product is CASSSGPSAEKLFF.

The V gene is TRBV5-6, the J gene TRBJ2-4; possibly TRBD2 for D (5 bases). The CDR3 sequence is 14 residues long. CDR1 is SGHDT, CDR2 YYEEEE, per germline. V was shortened by 4 bases and J by 7 bases, with 15 bases between the two germline ends. CDR3 DNA: TGTGCCAGCAGCGGCAGCGGTCTCGAGAACATTCAGTACTTC. Translating it yields CASSGSGLENIQYF.

This clone occurred once. The same CDR3 can be traced to other DNA sequences in this sample. This chain links TRBV6-5 with TRBJ2-2; D possibly matches TRBD1 or TRBD2 (6 bases each). The CDR3 runs 15 residues. Trimming took 0 bases from V and 5 from J, leaving 10 bases between them. Germline V gene lookup returns CDR1 MNHEY and CDR2 SVGAGI. CDR3 bases: TGTGCCAGCAGTTACTCGACAGGAGGGACCGGGGAGCTGTTTTTT. Translated, it gives CASSYSTGGTGELFF.

The chain has TRBV7-9 and TRBJ2-5, with TRBD2 as a possible D gene (5 bases). Between the trimmed V and J ends, which lost 0 bases and 3 bases, there was a span of 11 bases. The germline gives CDR1 SEHNR, CDR2 FQNEAQ (reference sequence). This CDR3 contains 15 residues. In nucleotides, the CDR3 is TGTGCCAGCAGCTTAGCGGGTTCGGGAAAAGAGACCCAGTACTTC. The encoded protein is CASSLAGSGKETQYF.

This chain joins TRBV19 and TRBJ2-3; D is perhaps TRBD2 (5 bases). V dropped 5 bases and J dropped 2 bases, with 14 bases sitting between them. From germline, CDR1 is LNHDA and CDR2 SQIVND (reference sequence). The length of the CDR3 is 15 residues. The CDR3 nucleotides are TGTGCCAGTAGTCCCACGACGGGAAACACAGATACGCAGTATTTT. Translated: CASSPTTGNTDTQYF.

The chain recombines TRBV4-1 with TRBJ1-1, with D unclear. The CDR3 consists of 16 residues. V dropped 1 base and J dropped 2 bases, with 14 bases sitting between them. Per germline, CDR1 MGHRA and CDR2 YSYEKL. This CDR3 is CASSQGNVGINTEAFF. Here the CDR3 DNA reads TGCGCCAGCAGCCAAGGAAACGTGGGAATAAACACTGAAGCTTTCTTT.

This sequence joins TRBV6-1 and TRBJ2-7; TRBD1 aligns across 9 bases. This CDR3 has 15 amino acids. Trimming took 8 bases from V and 0 from J; bases not matched to a gene: 8. Per germline, CDR1 MNHNS and CDR2 SASEGT. CDR3 amino acids: CASGRDRARSYEQYF. The CDR3 DNA sequence: TGTGCCAGCGGACGGGACAGGGCCCGCTCCTACGAGCAGTACTTC.

J is TRBJ1-4 and V is TRBV7-9, with TRBD1 identical over 8 bases. Germline-derived CDR1 and CDR2 are SEHNR and FQNEAQ (reference sequence). The ends lost 4 bases at V and 8 bases at J; junction bases unmatched: 9. CDR3 length: 15 residues. The CDR3 sequence: CASSSPTGEGEKLFF. For the CDR3, the DNA is TGTGCCAGCAGCTCCCCGACAGGGGAGGGGGAAAAACTGTTTTTT.

This clone appeared once. This chain links TRBV5-1 with TRBJ1-2, with a tentative D call TRBD1 (6 bases). Between the trimmed V and J ends, which lost 4 bases and 8 bases, there was a span of 15 bases. The V gene's germline CDR1 is SGHRS and CDR2 YFSETQ. The CDR3 sequence is 13 residues long. CDR3 coding DNA: TGCGCCAGCAGCCCCGGAGCAGGGGAAGGCTACACCTTC. It encodes CASSPGAGEGYTF.

This clone is medium-sized (0.01 to 0.1%) by share. This chain uses TRBV5-1 with TRBJ2-5; 8 bases line up with TRBD1. V was clipped by 4 bases and J by 5 bases; unmatched bases: 10. The CDR3 is 15 residues long. Per germline, CDR1 SGHRS and CDR2 YFSETQ. CDR3 sequence reads: CASSARDRTTETQYF. The CDR3 DNA is TGCGCCAGCAGCGCCCGGGACAGGACAACGGAGACCCAGTACTTC. The full variable domain, its missing parts supplied by reference TRBV5-1 and TRBJ2-5, is KAGVTQTPRYLIKTRGQQVTLSCSPISGHRSVSWYQQTPGQGLQFLFEYFSETQRNKGNFPGRFSGRQFSNSRSEMNVSTLELGDSALYLCASSARDRTTETQYFGPGTRLLVL.

The chain joins TRBV28 to TRBJ1-4; D perhaps matches TRBD1 (5 bases). The CDR3 has 14 amino acids. The ends were cut back, 7 bases at V and 6 bases at J, with 15 bases in the middle. Germline V lookup: CDR1 MDHEN, CDR2 SYDVKM. Written as DNA, the CDR3 is TGTGCCAGCAATGACCAAGGGGCTTATGAAAAACTGTTTTTT. The encoded protein is CASNDQGAYEKLFF.

The rearrangement links TRBV19 to TRBJ1-1; D remains ambiguous. V lost 5 bases and J lost 1, with 2 bases in between. The germline V gene encodes CDR1 LNHDA and CDR2 SQIVND (reference sequence). CDR3 length: 11 amino acids. The CDR3 coding sequence is TGTGCCAGTAGTGAGAACACTGAAGCTTTCTTT. Amino acid sequence: CASSENTEAFF.

The V call is TRBV27, the J call TRBJ1-2, with 9 bases identical to TRBD1. CDR3 length: 14 residues. The ends lost 5 bases at V and 4 bases at J; junction bases unmatched: 5. Looked up from germline, CDR1 is MNHEY and CDR2 is SMNVEV (reference sequence). The CDR3 reads CASSQGTGFYGYTF. The CDR3 nucleotides are TGTGCCAGCAGTCAAGGGACAGGGTTCTATGGCTACACCTTC.

The gene calls are TRBV29-1 and TRBJ2-5; possibly TRBD2 for D (5 bases). The end of the DNA aligns better with TRBJ2-7, so the J call may be wrong. Germline V gene sequence: CDR1 SQVTM, CDR2 ANQGSEA. The CDR3 is 13 residues long. CDR3 bases: TGCAGCGGACTTGAGGGAGAGAGTTACGAGCAGTACTTC. Translating it yields CSGLEGESYEQYF.

The rearrangement uses TRBV7-9 and TRBJ2-1, with D perhaps assigned TRBD1 or TRBD2 (6 bases each). From germline, CDR1 is SEHNR and CDR2 FQNEAQ (reference sequence). The CDR3 contains 18 residues. The V gene lost 4 bases and the J gene lost 6 bases, with 25 bases spanning the gap. The CDR3 reads CASSSTLSGGPRGNEQFF. DNA of the CDR3: TGTGCCAGCAGCTCGACCCTTTCCGGGGGACCCAGGGGCAATGAGCAGTTCTTC.

The rearrangement links TRBV7-2 to TRBJ1-2; TRBD1 aligns across 11 bases. This CDR3 region has 15 residues. Germline V gene data show CDR1 as SGHTA and CDR2 as FQGNSA. The junction had 4 bases not matched to a gene; V was cut back by 5 bases and J by 2 bases. The CDR3: CASSTGTGGNYGYTF. DNA of the CDR3: TGTGCCAGCAGCACCGGGACAGGGGGAAACTATGGCTACACCTTC.

The chain couples TRBV16 to TRBJ1-1; D ambiguous. Trimming took 1 base from V and 5 from J, leaving 14 bases between them. The germline V gene has CDR1 KGHSY and CDR2 FQNENV. This CDR3 is 15 amino acids long. CDR3 residues: CASSQFVEGWTEAFF. The CDR3 DNA reads TGTGCCAGCAGCCAATTCGTAGAGGGTTGGACTGAAGCTTTCTTT.

This clone has just one count. V is TRBV6-5 and J is TRBJ2-1, with D perhaps matching TRBD2 (6 bases). The germline V gene has CDR1 MNHEY and CDR2 SVGAGI. The germline V and J ends were trimmed by 7 bases and 7 bases, with 11 bases remaining between them. The CDR3 contains 12 residues. The CDR3 loop is CASTHGGNEQFF. The CDR3 DNA reads TGTGCCAGCACCCATGGGGGGAATGAGCAGTTCTTC.

This sequence joins TRBV27 and TRBJ2-1; D possibly corresponds to TRBD2 (6 bases). The CDR3 is made up of 14 amino acids. V shed 8 bases and J shed 9 bases, with 20 bases lying between them. Germline V gene data show CDR1 as MNHEY and CDR2 as SMNVEV (reference sequence). The DNA for the CDR3 is TGTGCCAGCCGCCCCGGGACTCCCAGTAGTGAGCAGTTCTTC. It is translated as CASRPGTPSSEQFF.

The V call is TRBV28, the J call TRBJ1-3; weak D call: TRBD1 (5 bases). V lost 10 bases to trimming and J lost 4 bases, with 17 bases between them. The CDR3 extends over 14 amino acids. The V gene's germline CDR1 is MDHEN and CDR2 SYDVKM. In DNA, the CDR3 is TGTGCCACCGGAGCAGGGATCTACGGAAACACCATATATTTT. It is translated as CATGAGIYGNTIYF.